Listed below are T cell receptor beta chains from one sample, sequenced in a study of blood T cell repertoires in COVID-19. Sequencing was performed with immunoSEQ multiplex PCR; in TCRdb, only in-frame clones are kept and a portion is missing. The data contain some 190,000 clones, under 90% of them singletons. The sample taken for sequencing was peripheral blood. These receptor sequences come from a woman older than 75 with active or convalescent COVID-19. CDR3s include the opening cysteine and the closing phenylalanine or tryptophan. A D gene is named only where the DNA matches it firmly. Clone size is stated in some rows and not others, as once, few, many or a class when expanded.

TRBD2 | TRBJ2-2 | TRBV5-1 | NA | CASVAIAGGTGELFF | TGCGCCAGCGTTGCCATAGCGGGAGGCACCGGGGAGCTGTTTTTT
NA | TRBJ2-3 | TRBV7-3 | NA | CASSDGGPNTQYF | TGTGCCAGCAGCGATGGAGGTCCAAATACGCAGTATTTT
TRBD1 | TRBJ2-7 | TRBV7-8 | NA | CASSLGRTRTGDYEQYF | TGTGCCAGCAGCTTAGGCCGGACGAGGACAGGGGACTACGAGCAGTACTTC
TRBD2 | TRBJ2-7 | TRBV18 | NA | CASSPSIGTSGNEQYF | TGTGCCAGCTCACCGTCGATTGGGACTAGCGGGAACGAGCAGTACTTC
NA | TRBJ2-7 | TRBV18 | NA | CASSTTDEQYF | TGTGCCAGCTCGACAACGGACGAGCAGTACTTC
TRBD1 | TRBJ1-1 | TRBV12-5 | NA | CASGLVAGTGTSAFF | TGTGCTAGTGGTTTGGTAGCCGGGACAGGTACTTCGGCTTTCTTT
NA | TRBJ1-4 | TRBV7-9 | NA | CASSSFREGTEKLFF | TGTGCCAGCAGCTCCTTTAGGGAGGGAACGGAAAAACTGTTTTTT
TRBD2 | TRBJ2-7 | TRBV6-5 | NA | CASSYSLAGYYEQYF | TGTGCCAGCAGTTACAGTCTAGCGGGATACTACGAGCAGTACTTC
TRBD1 | TRBJ2-7 | TRBV28 | NA | CASSFRGPTYEQYF | TGTGCCAGCAGTTTCAGGGGGCCCACCTACGAGCAGTACTTC
NA | TRBJ2-3 | TRBV7-3 | NA | CASSFGVSVEDTQYF | TGTGCCAGCAGCTTCGGAGTTTCAGTGGAAGATACGCAGTATTTT
NA | TRBJ2-7 | TRBV3-1/TRBV3-2 | NA | CASSRGERTYEQYF | TGTGCCAGCAGCCGCGGGGAAAGAACCTACGAGCAGTACTTC
TRBD1 | TRBJ1-3 | TRBV3-1/TRBV3-2 | NA | CASSQGTGEAGNTIYF | TGTGCCAGCAGCCAAGGGACAGGGGAAGCTGGAAACACCATATATTTT
NA | TRBJ2-2 | TRBV15 | NA | CATSRTVTGELFF | TGTGCCACCAGCAGGACAGTTACCGGGGAGCTGTTTTTT
NA | TRBJ2-5 | TRBV7-3 | NA | CASSLSQETTQYF | TGTGCCAGCAGCTTAAGCCAAGAGACAACTCAGTACTTC
NA | TRBJ1-2 | TRBV19 | NA | CASSTPNPGSVYGYTF | TGTGCCAGTAGCACCCCAAACCCCGGCAGCGTCTATGGCTACACCTTC
NA | TRBJ2-7 | TRBV7-8 | NA | CASSPPGLLSSYEQYF | TGTGCCAGCAGTCCCCCGGGTCTCCTCAGCTCCTACGAGCAGTACTTC
NA | TRBJ1-1 | TRBV5-1 | NA | CASSFRGTQMNTEAFF | TGCGCCAGCAGCTTTAGGGGGACCCAAATGAACACTGAAGCTTTCTTT
NA | TRBJ1-2 | TRBV28 | once | CASSFLEGIYYGYTF | TGTGCCAGCAGTTTCCTGGAGGGAATTTACTATGGCTACACCTTC
NA | TRBJ2-7 | TRBV16 | few | CASSQFSSYEQYF | TGTGCCAGCAGCCAATTTAGCTCCTACGAGCAGTACTTC
TRBD2 | TRBJ2-2 | TRBV15 | NA | CATSRSLGLAVITGELFF | TGTGCCACCAGCAGATCCCTGGGACTAGCGGTTATCACCGGGGAGCTGTTTTTT
NA | TRBJ2-1 | TRBV11-2 | NA | CASSLASSYNEQFF | TGTGCCAGCAGCTTAGCCAGCTCCTACAATGAGCAGTTCTTC
TRBD1 | TRBJ2-2 | TRBV19 | NA | CASSTLGTANTGELFF | TGTGCCAGTAGTACCCTAGGGACAGCTAACACCGGGGAGCTGTTTTTT
NA | TRBJ1-3 | TRBV27 | NA | CASSLRGGGNTIYF | TGTGCCAGCAGTTTAAGGGGTGGCGGAAACACCATATATTTT
NA | TRBJ2-3 | TRBV11-2 | NA | CASSLMALITDTQYF | TGTGCCAGCAGCTTAATGGCTCTGATCACAGATACGCAGTATTTT
TRBD2 | TRBJ2-5 | TRBV7-2 | once | CASSLPFRGSFEETQYF | TGTGCCAGCAGCCTGCCGTTCCGCGGGAGTTTCGAGGAGACCCAGTACTTC
TRBD1 | TRBJ2-6 | TRBV2 | NA | CASSGSGQGSSGANVLTF | TGTGCCAGCAGTGGTTCGGGACAGGGTAGCTCTGGGGCCAACGTCCTGACTTTC
NA | TRBJ1-1 | TRBV10-3 | NA | CAIRTKGGDTEAFF | TGTGCCATCAGGACGAAAGGGGGTGACACTGAAGCTTTCTTT
NA | TRBJ1-3 | TRBV6-1 | NA | CASSERRSSGNTIYF | TGTGCCAGCAGTGAACGGCGGAGCTCTGGAAACACCATATATTTT
NA | TRBJ1-3 | TRBV2 | NA | CASSDGTAGNTIYF | TGTGCCAGCAGTGATGGTACAGCTGGAAACACCATATATTTT
NA | TRBJ2-1 | TRBV7-3 | NA | CASSVYRRTARSDEQFF | TGTGCCAGCAGCGTATACCGCAGGACAGCTCGGTCCGATGAGCAGTTCTTC
NA | TRBJ1-2 | TRBV9 | NA | CASSVGAEPAYGYTF | TGTGCCAGCAGCGTAGGGGCAGAGCCGGCCTATGGCTACACCTTC
NA | TRBJ1-1 | TRBV27 | NA | CASSSRWEGGTEAFF | TGTGCCAGCAGTTCCAGATGGGAGGGGGGCACTGAAGCTTTCTTT
NA | TRBJ2-1 | TRBV30 | NA | CAWSVSGQQFF | TGTGCCTGGAGTGTTAGTGGTCAGCAGTTCTTC
NA | TRBJ2-1 | TRBV5-5 | NA | CASSFRWEAPLQFF | TGTGCCAGCAGCTTTCGGTGGGAGGCCCCCCTCCAGTTCTTC
NA | TRBJ1-4 | TRBV25-1 | NA | CASSEQGRGNEKLFF | TGTGCCAGCAGTGAACAGGGTAGGGGTAATGAAAAACTGTTTTTT
NA | TRBJ2-7 | TRBV2 | NA | CASTPGLAGVISYEQYF | TGTGCCAGCACTCCGGGTTTGGCGGGTGTCATCTCCTACGAGCAGTACTTC
NA | TRBJ2-7 | TRBV7-2 | once | CASSSPGYEQYF | TGTGCCAGCAGCTCGCCCGGCTACGAGCAGTACTTC
TRBD1 | TRBJ2-7 | TRBV27 | NA | CASRGGQGPASYEQYF | TGTGCCAGCAGAGGCGGACAGGGGCCAGCATCCTACGAGCAGTACTTC
TRBD1 | TRBJ1-5 | TRBV19 | NA | CASSIDQGEGQPQHF | TGTGCCAGTAGTATAGATCAGGGGGAAGGACAGCCCCAGCATTTT
NA | TRBJ2-5 | TRBV15 | NA | CATSASWGSSLKTQYF | TGTGCCACTAGCGCTTCATGGGGCTCCAGTCTTAAGACCCAGTACTTC
NA | TRBJ1-2 | TRBV7-9 | NA | CASSLDLRGYTF | TGTGCCAGCAGCTTAGACCTACGGGGCTACACCTTC
TRBD1 | TRBJ2-5 | TRBV24-1 | few | CATSHRDRDHQETQYF | TGTGCCACCAGCCACCGGGACAGGGACCATCAAGAGACCCAGTACTTC
TRBD1 | TRBJ1-4 | TRBV9 | NA | CASSVAGQGASGNEKLFF | TGTGCCAGCAGCGTAGCTGGCCAGGGGGCCTCAGGTAATGAAAAACTGTTTTTT
NA | TRBJ1-2 | TRBV19 | NA | CASSIRQENYGYTF | TGTGCCAGTAGTATAAGGCAGGAAAACTATGGCTACACCTTC
NA | TRBJ1-4 | TRBV3-1/TRBV3-2 | NA | CASSQWTVTNEKLFF | TGTGCCAGCAGCCAATGGACAGTAACTAATGAAAAACTGTTTTTT
NA | TRBJ2-1 | TRBV9 | NA | CASSADLGNEQFF | TGTGCCAGCAGCGCAGACCTAGGAAATGAGCAGTTCTTC
NA | TRBJ1-4 | TRBV7-7 | NA | CASSSGEKLFF | TGTGCTAGCAGCTCGGGTGAAAAACTGTTTTTT
TRBD1 | TRBJ1-2 | TRBV2 | NA | CANGQGYRYTF | TGTGCCAACGGACAGGGGTATCGCTACACCTTC
NA | TRBJ1-2 | TRBV21-1 | few | CASSNGDARGYTF | TGTGCCAGCAGTAACGGCGATGCGAGGGGCTACACCTTC
NA | TRBJ2-5 | TRBV18 | NA | CASSSTTGQQETQYF | TGTGCCAGCTCATCAACGACAGGTCAGCAAGAGACCCAGTACTTC
NA | TRBJ1-3 | TRBV27 | NA | CASSPTNMVSGNTIYF | TGTGCCAGCAGTCCTACCAATATGGTCTCGGGAAACACCATATATTTT
TRBD2 | TRBJ2-7 | TRBV11-2 | NA | CASSSGLAGAYEQYF | TGCGCCAGCAGCTCCGGACTAGCGGGGGCCTACGAGCAGTACTTC